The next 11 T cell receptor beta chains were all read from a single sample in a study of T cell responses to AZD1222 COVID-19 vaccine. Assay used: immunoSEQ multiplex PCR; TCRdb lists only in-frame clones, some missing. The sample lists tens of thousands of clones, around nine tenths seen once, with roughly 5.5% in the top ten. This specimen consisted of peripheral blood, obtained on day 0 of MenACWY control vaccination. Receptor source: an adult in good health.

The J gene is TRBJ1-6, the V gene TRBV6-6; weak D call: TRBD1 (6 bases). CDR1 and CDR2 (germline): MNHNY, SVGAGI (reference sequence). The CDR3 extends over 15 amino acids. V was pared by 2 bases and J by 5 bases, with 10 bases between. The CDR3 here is CASSYNRVDNSPLHF. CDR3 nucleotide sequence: TGTGCCAGCAGTTACAACAGGGTCGATAATTCACCCCTCCACTTT.

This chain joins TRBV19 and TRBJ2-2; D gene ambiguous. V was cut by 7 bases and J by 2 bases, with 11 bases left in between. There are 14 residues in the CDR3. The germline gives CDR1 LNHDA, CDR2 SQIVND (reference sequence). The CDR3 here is CASNTPGNTGELFF. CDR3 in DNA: TGTGCCAGTAACACCCCCGGTAACACCGGGGAGCTGTTTTTT.

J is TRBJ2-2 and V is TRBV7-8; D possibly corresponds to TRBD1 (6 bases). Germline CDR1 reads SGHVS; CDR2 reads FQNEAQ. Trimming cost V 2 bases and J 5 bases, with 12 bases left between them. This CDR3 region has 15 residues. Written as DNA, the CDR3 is TGTGCCAGCAGCTTACCTACTGGACAGACCGGGGAGCTGTTTTTT. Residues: CASSLPTGQTGELFF.

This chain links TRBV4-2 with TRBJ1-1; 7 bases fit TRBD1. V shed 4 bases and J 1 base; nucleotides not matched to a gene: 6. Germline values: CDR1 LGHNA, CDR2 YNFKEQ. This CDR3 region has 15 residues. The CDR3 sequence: CASSPGGTANTEAFF. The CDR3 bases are TGTGCCAGCAGCCCCGGAGGGACAGCGAACACTGAAGCTTTCTTT.

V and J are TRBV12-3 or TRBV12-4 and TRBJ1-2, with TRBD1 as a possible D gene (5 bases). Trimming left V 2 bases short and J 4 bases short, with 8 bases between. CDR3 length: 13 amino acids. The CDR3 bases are TGTGCCAGCAGTTTACACAGGAGCTATGGCTACACCTTC. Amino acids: CASSLHRSYGYTF.

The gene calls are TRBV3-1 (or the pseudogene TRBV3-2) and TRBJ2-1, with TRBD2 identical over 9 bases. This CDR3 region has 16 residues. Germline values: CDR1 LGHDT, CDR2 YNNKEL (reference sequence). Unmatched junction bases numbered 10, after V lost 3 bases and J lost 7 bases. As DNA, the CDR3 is TGTGCCAGCAGCCACTCATGGGCGGGGGGGCGTAATGAGCAGTTCTTC. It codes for CASSHSWAGGRNEQFF.

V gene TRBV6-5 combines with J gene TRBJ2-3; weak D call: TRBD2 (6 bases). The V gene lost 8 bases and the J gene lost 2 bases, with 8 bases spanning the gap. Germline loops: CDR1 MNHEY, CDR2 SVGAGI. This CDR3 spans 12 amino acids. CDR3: CASQRATDTQYF. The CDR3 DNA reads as TGTGCCAGCCAGCGGGCCACAGATACGCAGTATTTT.

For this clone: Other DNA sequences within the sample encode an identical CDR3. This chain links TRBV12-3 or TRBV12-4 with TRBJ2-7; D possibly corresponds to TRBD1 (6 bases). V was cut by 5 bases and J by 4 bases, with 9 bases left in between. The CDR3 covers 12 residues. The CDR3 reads CASSLGAYEQYF. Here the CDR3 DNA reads TGTGCCAGCAGTCTGGGGGCTTACGAGCAGTACTTC.

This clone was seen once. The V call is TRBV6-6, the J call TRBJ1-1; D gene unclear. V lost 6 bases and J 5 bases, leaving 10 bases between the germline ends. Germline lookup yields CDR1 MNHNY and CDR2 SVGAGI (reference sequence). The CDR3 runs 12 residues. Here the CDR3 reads CASSPVGTEAFF. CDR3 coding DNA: TGTGCCAGCAGCCCGGTGGGTACTGAAGCTTTCTTT.

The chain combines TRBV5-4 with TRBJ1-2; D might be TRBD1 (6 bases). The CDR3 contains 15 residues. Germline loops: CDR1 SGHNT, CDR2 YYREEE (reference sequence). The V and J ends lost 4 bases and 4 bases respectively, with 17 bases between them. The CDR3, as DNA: TGTGCCAGCAGCATAGGACAGAGAGGGGGCTATGGCTACACCTTC. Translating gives CASSIGQRGGYGYTF.

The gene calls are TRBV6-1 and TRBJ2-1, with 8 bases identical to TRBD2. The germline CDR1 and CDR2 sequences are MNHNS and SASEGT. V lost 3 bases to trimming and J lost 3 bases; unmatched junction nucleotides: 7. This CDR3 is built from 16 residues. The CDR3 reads CASSDQLAGVYNEQFF. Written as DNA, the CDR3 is TGTGCCAGCAGTGACCAGCTAGCGGGCGTCTACAATGAGCAGTTCTTC.